Shown below are 23 T cell receptor beta chains from a single sample sequenced in a study of shared clonotypes between healthy human individuals. Generated by immunoSEQ multiplex PCR, the TCRdb table keeps only in-frame clones and is missing some. The profile covers over 850,000 clones, with around 82% appearing a single time and under 0.8% taken by the ten largest. Sequenced sample: memory CD4+ T cells from PBMCs. Subset specified: CD45RA-negative fraction. The source of these receptors is a man aged 18 to 30 in good health. Some clones in this sample may be carry-over from other donors' samples.

This clone has a single count. The CDR3 DNA follows: TGTGCCAGCAGTCTAGACAGGGTAAATCAGCCCCAGCATTTT. This translates into CASSLDRVNQPQHF. The chain links TRBV6-5 to TRBJ1-5, with 7 nucleotides matching TRBD1. Per the germline V gene, CDR1 is MNHEY and CDR2 is SVGAGI. The CDR3 loop spans 14 amino acids. V lost 5 bases to trimming and J lost 4 bases; unmatched junction nucleotides: 5.

The chain links TRBV2 to TRBJ1-6, with TRBD1 identical over 10 bases. Unmatched junction bases numbered 4, after V lost 6 bases and J lost 8 bases. This CDR3 comprises 14 residues. Germline CDR1 reads SNHLY; CDR2 reads FYNNEI. Here the CDR3 reads CASRVGTGDSPLHF. DNA of the CDR3: TGTGCCAGCAGGGTAGGGACAGGGGATTCACCCCTCCACTTT. The variable domain in full, with the rest retrieved from reference TRBV2 and TRBJ1-6, is EPEVTQTPSHQVTQMGQEVILRCVPISNHLYFYWYRQILGQKVEFLVSFYNNEISEKSEIFDDQFSVERPDGSNFTLKIRSTKLEDSAMYFCASRVGTGDSPLHFGNGTRLTVT.

V and J are TRBV28 and TRBJ1-2; 12 positions agree with TRBD1. With V trimmed by 5 bases and J by 8 bases, 6 bases remained unmatched. The CDR3 runs 14 residues. Germline V gene sequence: CDR1 MDHEN, CDR2 SYDVKM. The CDR3 sequence is CASSRDRGRKGYTF. The DNA of the CDR3 is TGTGCCAGCAGTCGGGACAGGGGGCGGAAAGGCTACACCTTC.

The chain carries TRBV2 and TRBJ2-5, with 7 bases matching TRBD2. Germline V gene data show CDR1 as SNHLY and CDR2 as FYNNEI. CDR3 length equals 15 residues. Losses at the gene ends were 0 bases for V and 2 bases for J; bases not matched to a gene: 3. CDR3 in amino acids: CASSEAGGRQETQYF. The CDR3 region has the DNA TGTGCCAGCAGTGAAGCGGGAGGGAGGCAAGAGACCCAGTACTTC.

The chain employs TRBV5-4 and TRBJ2-7, with D perhaps TRBD1 (5 bases). The ends were cut back, 4 bases at V and 3 bases at J, with 11 bases in the middle. Per the germline V gene, CDR1 is SGHNT and CDR2 is YYREEE (reference sequence). The CDR3 is 13 residues long. This CDR3 is CASSTGWGYEQYF. The CDR3 DNA is TGTGCCAGCAGCACAGGCTGGGGCTACGAGCAGTACTTC.

J is TRBJ1-5 and V is TRBV6-5, with 7 bases fitting TRBD1. The J segment lost 5 bases and the V segment lost 6 bases, leaving 10 bases of the junction unmatched. Germline CDR1 MNHEY, CDR2 SVGAGI. This CDR3 is 15 amino acids long. CDR3 in DNA: TGTGCCAGCAGCCACCACGACAGGGAGGATCAGCCCCAGCATTTT. It is translated as CASSHHDREDQPQHF.

J is TRBJ2-2 and V is TRBV6-6; 8 positions agree with TRBD2. The germline CDR1 and CDR2 sequences are MNHNY and SVGAGI (reference sequence). The V and J ends lost 6 bases and 6 bases, in that order; junction bases with no gene match: 9. This CDR3 comprises 15 residues. CDR3 in amino acids: CASRDWTSSPGELFF. CDR3 sequence (DNA): TGTGCCAGCAGGGACTGGACTAGCTCCCCCGGGGAGCTGTTTTTT.

The gene calls are TRBV28 and TRBJ2-1; the match to TRBD2 covers 9 bases. V was pared by 3 bases and J by 9 bases, with 9 bases of the junction left unmatched. Germline lookup yields CDR1 MDHEN and CDR2 SYDVKM. The CDR3 is 15 residues long. CDR3 loop: CASSFGGRAMGEQFF. CDR3 sequence (DNA): TGTGCCAGCAGTTTCGGCGGGAGGGCCATGGGTGAGCAGTTCTTC.

The chain joins TRBV5-1 to TRBJ1-1, with D hard to call. The germline V gene has CDR1 SGHRS and CDR2 YFSETQ. The CDR3 sequence is 14 residues long. V lost 1 base and J 4 bases, leaving 11 bases between the germline ends. The chain's CDR3 is CASSLWQPGTEAFF. Written as DNA, the CDR3 is TGCGCCAGCAGCTTGTGGCAGCCGGGCACTGAAGCTTTCTTT.

The V call is TRBV29-1, the J call TRBJ2-3; D possibly corresponds to TRBD1 (5 bases). Trimming took 7 bases from V and 0 from J, leaving 14 bases between them. The CDR3 has 14 residues. Germline V lookup: CDR1 SQVTM, CDR2 ANQGSEA. The CDR3 loop is CSAPQGSSTDTQYF. Written as DNA, the CDR3 is TGCAGCGCCCCCCAGGGATCTAGCACAGATACGCAGTATTTT.

V gene TRBV15 combines with J gene TRBJ2-2, with D uncertain. The CDR3 has 13 residues. From germline, CDR1 is LNHNV and CDR2 YYDKDF (reference sequence). With 8 bases removed from V and 5 bases from J, the gap between germline ends came to 12 bases. The CDR3 sequence is CATRTGFTGELFF. CDR3 in DNA: TGTGCCACCCGAACTGGGTTTACCGGGGAGCTGTTTTTT. The full variable domain, in which reference TRBV15 and TRBJ2-2 provide the parts outside the CDR3, is DAMVIQNPRYQVTQFGKPVTLSCSQTLNHNVMYWYQQKSSQAPKLLFHYYDKDFNNEADTPDNFQSRRPNTSFCFLDIRSPGLGDTAMYLCATRTGFTGELFFGEGSRLTVL.

The chain uses TRBV5-1 and TRBJ1-1; 7 bases align to TRBD1. CDR3 length equals 15 residues. With V trimmed by 4 bases and J by 4 bases, 10 bases remained unmatched. In germline, CDR1 is SGHRS, CDR2 YFSETQ. The CDR3 spells CASSVLGQEVTEAFF. The CDR3 nucleotides read TGCGCCAGCAGCGTTCTCGGACAGGAGGTCACTGAAGCTTTCTTT.

This clone came up a few times. Its ends do not fully match the called genes, so a read error is possible. The V gene is TRBV28, the J gene TRBJ1-1; D is perhaps TRBD1 (5 bases). Germline-derived CDR1 and CDR2 are MDHEN and SYDVKM. CDR3 length: 12 amino acids. For the CDR3, the DNA is TGTGCCAGCACACCGGGGGGACCCCCCTTGGGTTTT. Translated: CASTPGGPPLGF.

This chain links TRBV18 with TRBJ2-7, with 7 bases fitting TRBD1. The junction had 6 bases not matched to a gene; V was cut back by 4 bases and J by 3 bases. Germline CDR1 is KGHSH and CDR2 is LQKENI. CDR3 length equals 14 residues. In nucleotides, the CDR3 is TGTGCCAGCTCACGCACCAGGGGGAACTACGAGCAGTACTTC. Encoded protein: CASSRTRGNYEQYF.

V usage is TRBV28 and J usage is TRBJ1-4; D remains unclear. Between the trimmed V and J ends, which lost 1 base and 7 bases, there was a span of 22 bases. Germline V gene data show CDR1 as MDHEN and CDR2 as SYDVKM. The CDR3 length is 18 residues. Written as DNA, the CDR3 is TGTGCCAGCAGTTTATTCGGTCCGTCAGGCTCTTATCTTGAAAAACTGTTTTTT. It translates to CASSLFGPSGSYLEKLFF.

This clone was detected a few times. The chain combines TRBV7-3 with TRBJ2-1, with D unclear. V shed 4 bases and J shed 10 bases, with 14 bases lying between them. The CDR3 is 13 amino acids. The germline CDR1 and CDR2 sequences are SGHTA and FQGTGA. In DNA form, the CDR3 reads TGTGCCAGCAGCTCCGACCCTCGTGGGGAGCAGTTCTTC. Translating it yields CASSSDPRGEQFF.

This chain joins TRBV9 and TRBJ2-4; either TRBD1 or TRBD2 may supply D (5 bases each). The CDR3 length is 16 residues. V was shortened by 2 bases and J by 1 base, with 13 bases between the two germline ends. Per germline, CDR1 SGDLS and CDR2 YYNGEE. CDR3 sequence reads: CASSVGVWGAKNIQYF. CDR3 DNA: TGTGCCAGCAGCGTTGGGGTTTGGGGGGCCAAAAACATTCAGTACTTC.

The chain employs TRBV4-1 and TRBJ2-3, with a tentative D call TRBD1 (6 bases). CDR1 is MGHRA, CDR2 YSYEKL, per germline. The CDR3 is made up of 14 amino acids. With 5 bases removed from V and 1 base from J, the gap between germline ends came to 10 bases. CDR3 loop: CASSGRTGTDTQYF. The CDR3 coding sequence is TGCGCCAGCAGCGGACGGACAGGCACAGATACGCAGTATTTT.

The chain recombines TRBV27 with TRBJ2-1; TRBD2 is a possible D gene (6 bases). Germline CDR1 and CDR2: MNHEY and SMNVEV (reference sequence). V lost 0 bases and J lost 1, with 10 bases in between. The CDR3 has 16 residues. The CDR3: CASSLSILASYNEQFF. For the CDR3, the DNA is TGTGCCAGCAGTTTATCGATACTAGCTTCCTACAATGAGCAGTTCTTC.

There are a few counts of this clone. The CDR3 sequence: CASSLAGAGGGYF. CDR3 in DNA: TGCGCCAGCAGCTTGGCTGGAGCGGGAGGCGGGTACTTC. The chain combines TRBV5-1 with TRBJ2-4; TRBD2 agrees at 9 bases. Germline loops: CDR1 SGHRS, CDR2 YFSETQ. The length of the CDR3 is 13 residues. After removal of 0 bases from V and 15 bases from J, the junction contained 7 bases not matched to a gene.

This sequence joins TRBV28 and TRBJ1-2; D gene unclear. CDR3 length: 13 residues. V shed 5 bases and J shed 5 bases, with 12 bases lying between them. Germline lookup yields CDR1 MDHEN and CDR2 SYDVKM. The CDR3 nucleotides read TGTGCCAGCAGTGCGGCCGGGTATTATGGCTACACCTTC. Amino acids: CASSAAGYYGYTF.

This sequence joins TRBV7-9 and TRBJ1-1; D call uncertain. Trimming left V 4 bases short and J 0 bases short, with 6 bases between. CDR1 and CDR2 (germline): SEHNR, FQNEAQ (reference sequence). The CDR3 totals 13 residues. CDR3 DNA sequence: TGTGCCAGCAGCTCTCTGTTGAACACTGAAGCTTTCTTT. Residues: CASSSLLNTEAFF.

J is TRBJ1-2 and V is TRBV18, with D possibly being TRBD1 (5 bases). V lost 2 bases, J lost 6 bases, and 16 bases lay in between. Per the germline V gene, CDR1 is KGHSH and CDR2 is LQKENI. This CDR3 is built from 15 residues. In DNA form, the CDR3 reads TGTGCCAGCTCACCAACCCGGCAGGGTTACCATGGCTACACCTTC. Encoded protein: CASSPTRQGYHGYTF.